This TCR beta chain was sequenced in a study of breast tumors, draining lymph nodes, adjacent tissues (dated by TCRdb to the mid-2010s). Regarding the study in general: Breast cancer patients provided tumor, adjacent nontumor tissue and axillary lymph nodes, and the study compared the TCR beta repertoires across these three sources. The study was designed to assess the relationships and possible T-cell exchange between tumor, surrounding tissue and draining lymph node repertoires in human breast cancer.

Reading from cysteine to phenylalanine, the CDR3 counts 21 amino acids. The retained sequence is limited to the CDR3, 63 bases, with the frame set at the first base. The germline V gene encodes CDR1 MNHNS and CDR2 SASEGT. Trimming accounts for 4 bases at V and 2 bases at J, while the number of junction bases matched to no gene is 17. On the study overall, not on this receptor specifically: Tumor and nontumor tissue repertoires were significantly more similar in luminal-like than in basal-like breast cancer. The data were considered consistent with the idea that most tumor T cells come from the lymph node and then expand in tumor tissue. Tumors showed preferential V and J gene usage, and their T-cell repertoire diversity fell below that of lymph nodes yet above that of nontumor tissue. The conclusion that tumor T cells originate in lymph nodes was presented as consistent with a hypothesis rather than as directly demonstrated.

Adjacent samples were composed of nontumor breast tissue surrounding the tumor. In regard to this clonotype: Its antigen has not been determined. No quality values exist for individual bases; no much larger clone is one base distant.

Data came from an Illumina HiSeq 2000. TCR beta chain libraries were generated through multiplex PCR amplification. The amplified TCR beta chain products were analyzed by high-throughput sequencing. Using fastp trimming at Q25 and MiXCR clonotype assembly, TCRdb reanalyzed the public sequencing data and kept in-frame beta chains. Records with the same CDR3 protein are collapsed into one entry carrying the most frequent genes and DNA. The sample has over 20,000 distinct CDR3 sequences on record, about 61% of them singletons. 15% to 20% of the sample is taken by the ten largest. The rearranged segments are TRBV6-1 and TRBJ2-3; TRBD2 lines up with 14 middle nucleotides. This receptor was identified in a female donor with breast cancer. Some clones in this sample may be carry-over from other donors' samples. Sequenced: tumor-adjacent breast tissue. The nucleotides are TGTGCCAGCAGTGGGTTAAAACCGGGACTAGCGGGAGTGGACCCCACAGATACGCAGTATTTT. It specifies CASSGLKPGLAGVDPTDTQYF.